This T cell receptor beta chain originates from a study of blood T cell repertoires in COVID-19. In the case of this clone: Other DNA variants within this sample encode the same CDR3.

The germline V gene has CDR1 KGHSH and CDR2 LQKENI. V lost 2 bases, J lost 2 bases, and 6 bases lay in between. The CDR3 is made up of 14 amino acids. Profiled with immunoSEQ multiplex PCR; TCRdb holds only in-frame clones, not every one. The table has about 410,000 clones, about 89% seen once; the top ten hold about 1.6%. This sequence originates from a woman between 35 and 50 years old with COVID-19, enrolled during active disease. The J gene is TRBJ2-2, the V gene TRBV18, with D uncertain. The source material was peripheral blood. The CDR3 DNA is TGTGCCAGCTCACCAGGCAGAAACACCGGGGAGCTGTTTTTT. This translates into CASSPGRNTGELFF.